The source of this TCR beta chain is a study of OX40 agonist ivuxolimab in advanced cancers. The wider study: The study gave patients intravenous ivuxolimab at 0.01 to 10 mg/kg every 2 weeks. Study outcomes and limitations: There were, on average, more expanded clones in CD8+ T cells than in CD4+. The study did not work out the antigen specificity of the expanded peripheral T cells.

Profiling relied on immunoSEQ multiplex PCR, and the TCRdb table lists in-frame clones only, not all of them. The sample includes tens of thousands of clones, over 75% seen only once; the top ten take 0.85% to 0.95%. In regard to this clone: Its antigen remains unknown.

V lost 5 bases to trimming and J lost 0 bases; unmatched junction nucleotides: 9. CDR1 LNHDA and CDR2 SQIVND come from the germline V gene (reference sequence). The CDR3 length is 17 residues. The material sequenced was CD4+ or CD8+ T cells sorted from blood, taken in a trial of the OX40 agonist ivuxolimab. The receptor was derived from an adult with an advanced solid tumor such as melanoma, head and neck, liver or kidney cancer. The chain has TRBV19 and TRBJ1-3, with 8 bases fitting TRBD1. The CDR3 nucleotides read TGTGCCAGTAGTCCCGGACAGGGCCGATCCTCTGGAAACACCATATATTTT. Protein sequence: CASSPGQGRSSGNTIYF.